The T cell receptor (beta chain) described here comes from a study of cytomegalovirus exposure and HLA in healthy donors. As for the study in general: T cells numbering approximately 170 million yielded 95 million to 140 million unique TCR beta sequences in an earlier analysis.

Use of 60 Vbeta and 13 Jbeta primers characterized the PCR. Some clones are missing from TCRdb's copy, which holds only in-frame ones; the method was immunoSEQ multiplex PCR. The repertoire holds around 210,000 clones, with roughly 77% as singletons. The CDR3 runs to 14 residues. V trimming: 1 base; J trimming: 7 bases; junction bases outside the gene matches: 4. CDR1 LNHNV and CDR2 YYDKDF come from the germline V gene (reference sequence). This chain links TRBV15 with TRBJ2-1; 7 bases are a match to TRBD1. The source material was PBMCs. The receptor's source is a male donor in good health and CMV-seropositive. DNA for the CDR3: TGTGCCACCAGCAGAGTGGCAGGGGGAAATGAGCAGTTCTTC. Translating gives CATSRVAGGNEQFF.